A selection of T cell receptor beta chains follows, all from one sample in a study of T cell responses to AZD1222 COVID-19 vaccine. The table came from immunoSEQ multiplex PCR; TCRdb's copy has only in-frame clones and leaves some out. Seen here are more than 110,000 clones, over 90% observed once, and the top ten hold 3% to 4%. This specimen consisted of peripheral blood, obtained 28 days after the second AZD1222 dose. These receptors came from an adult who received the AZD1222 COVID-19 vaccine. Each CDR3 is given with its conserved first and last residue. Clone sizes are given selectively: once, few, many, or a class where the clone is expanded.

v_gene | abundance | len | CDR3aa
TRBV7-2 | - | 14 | CASSSGTGSYEQYF
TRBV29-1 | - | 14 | CSVEFAFLNTEAFF
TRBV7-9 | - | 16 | CASSSSSALPIYGYTF
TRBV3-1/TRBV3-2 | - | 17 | CASSQEWGRQGVGGYTF
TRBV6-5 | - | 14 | CASRHDRVQETQYF
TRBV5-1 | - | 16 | CASSPQDRGGYNEQFF
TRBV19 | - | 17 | CASSIRLAGGPSDTQYF
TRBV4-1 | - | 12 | CASSQEGISYTF
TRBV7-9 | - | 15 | CASSSSGRGYNEQFF
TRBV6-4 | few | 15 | CASSKTRRRGYEQYF
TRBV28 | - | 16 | CASSSTDFRSGNTIYF
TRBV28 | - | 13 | CASWGQSNSPLHF
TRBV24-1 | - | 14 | CATGSGFSTGELFF
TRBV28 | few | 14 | CASSLVAGHQPQHF
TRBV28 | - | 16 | CASSLAGGDSNQPQHF
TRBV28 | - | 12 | CASSSFNQPQHF
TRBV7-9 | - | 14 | CASSLDGAYTEAFF
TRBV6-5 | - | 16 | CASSYSTGAYTGELFF
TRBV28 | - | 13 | CASRKTGLEKLFF
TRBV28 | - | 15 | CASETGGAEDTEAFF
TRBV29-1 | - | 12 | CSGQGRHQPQHF
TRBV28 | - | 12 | CASKDIYQPQHF
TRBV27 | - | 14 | CASSLSTGGGEQYF
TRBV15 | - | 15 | CATSRTLSLNTEAFF
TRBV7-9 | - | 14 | CASSLGRTSYEQYF